These 26 T cell receptor beta chains originate from one sample sequenced in a study of T cell changes during pregnancy in multiple sclerosis. Using immunoSEQ multiplex PCR, the repertoire was profiled, and TCRdb retains in-frame clones only, with some absent. The repertoire consists of under 85,000 clones, with over 75% occurring once and the leading ten covering over 0.25%. This sample comprised CD4+ T cells from peripheral blood mononuclear cells, obtained in the third trimester of pregnancy. The receptors come from a female donor in good health, enrolled as a control in a pregnancy study.

The V call is TRBV5-6, the J call TRBJ2-7; 7 bases line up with TRBD1. This CDR3 is built from 15 residues. V lost 3 bases, J lost 7 bases, and 13 bases stayed unmatched. Germline V gene data show CDR1 as SGHDT and CDR2 as YYEEEE. CDR3 sequence (DNA): TGTGCCAGCAGCTCCACCACAGGGGCCGCCTGGGAGCAGTACTTC. Translation gives CASSSTTGAAWEQYF.

The chain carries TRBV18 and TRBJ2-1; TRBD2 matches 10 bases. V was pared by 0 bases and J by 12 bases, with 8 bases of the junction left unmatched. The CDR3 is made up of 15 amino acids. Germline V gives CDR1 KGHSH, CDR2 LQKENI. The CDR3 loop is CASSPPPQLAGRQFF. CDR3 in DNA: TGTGCCAGCTCACCACCCCCCCAACTAGCGGGGCGGCAGTTCTTC.

The gene calls are TRBV4-2 and TRBJ2-7; 8 nucleotides line up with TRBD2. Germline trimming cut 1 base from V and 2 bases from J; bases unmatched to any gene: 4. The V gene's germline CDR1 is LGHNA and CDR2 YNFKEQ. CDR3 length equals 15 residues. The CDR3 sequence is CASSQVYGGAYEQYF. DNA for the CDR3: TGTGCCAGCAGCCAAGTGTACGGGGGGGCCTACGAGCAGTACTTC.

The CDR3: CASSLVAGGLTDTQYF. CDR3 in DNA: TGTGCCAGCAGCTTAGTTGCGGGGGGACTCACAGATACGCAGTATTTT. This chain links TRBV11-3 with TRBJ2-3; 8 positions match TRBD2. The V gene end was trimmed by 1 base and the J gene end by 2 bases; junction bases not matched to a gene: 5. CDR3 length: 16 residues. The germline CDR1 and CDR2 sequences are SGHNT and YENEEA.

The genes are TRBV7-9 and TRBJ2-7; weak D call: TRBD1 (6 bases). The CDR3 loop spans 17 amino acids. Trimming removed 0 bases from V and 0 bases from J, with 15 bases in between. The germline V gene encodes CDR1 SEHNR and CDR2 FQNEAQ (reference sequence). CDR3 loop: CASSLALSRGSSYEQYF. DNA of the CDR3: TGTGCCAGCAGCTTAGCCCTATCTAGGGGGAGCTCCTACGAGCAGTACTTC.

The chain employs TRBV7-2 and TRBJ2-3, with 8 bases identical to TRBD2. The junction had 2 bases not matched to a gene; V was cut back by 2 bases and J by 1 base. The CDR3 runs 15 residues. CDR1 and CDR2 from the germline V gene are SGHTA and FQGNSA. CDR3 coding DNA: TGTGCCAGCAGCTTAAACGGGGGGGGCACAGATACGCAGTATTTT. Protein: CASSLNGGGTDTQYF.

This chain connects TRBV2 to TRBJ1-4, with D perhaps matching TRBD1 (6 bases). There are 15 residues in the CDR3. Looked up from germline, CDR1 is SNHLY and CDR2 is FYNNEI. With 5 bases removed from V and 4 bases from J, the gap between germline ends came to 14 bases. Here the CDR3 reads CASSFRGQINEKLFF. The DNA of the CDR3 is TGTGCCAGCAGTTTCAGAGGACAGATTAATGAAAAACTGTTTTTT.

The chain carries TRBV9 and TRBJ2-2; 8 bases align to TRBD1. Germline V lookup: CDR1 SGDLS, CDR2 YYNGEE. V lost 0 bases, J lost 15 bases, and 7 bases stayed unmatched. This CDR3 contains 13 residues. CDR3 nucleotides: TGTGCCAGCAGCGTAGAAGGTCAGGGGGCGATGTTTTTT. Translated, it gives CASSVEGQGAMFF.

The chain couples TRBV30 to TRBJ2-1; 10 bases agree with TRBD1. The germline gives CDR1 GTSNPN, CDR2 SVGIG (reference sequence). V was pared by 4 bases and J by 8 bases, with 11 bases of the junction left unmatched. The CDR3 spans 15 residues. The CDR3 sequence is CAWNTPGQGPDEQFF. The DNA for the CDR3 is TGTGCCTGGAACACACCGGGACAGGGGCCTGATGAGCAGTTCTTC.

This CDR3 is CASSELRTGRQPQHF. CDR3 nucleotide sequence: TGTGCCAGCAGTGAACTGAGGACAGGGCGGCAGCCCCAGCATTTT. This rearrangement joins TRBV2 to TRBJ1-5, with 8 bases aligning to TRBD1. This CDR3 contains 15 residues. V lost 2 bases to trimming and J lost 7 bases; unmatched junction nucleotides: 7. Germline V gene sequence: CDR1 SNHLY, CDR2 FYNNEI. The full variable domain, with the rest looked up from reference TRBV2 and TRBJ1-5, is EPEVTQTPSHQVTQMGQEVILRCVPISNHLYFYWYRQILGQKVEFLVSFYNNEISEKSEIFDDQFSVERPDGSNFTLKIRSTKLEDSAMYFCASSELRTGRQPQHFGDGTRLSIL.

The V and J genes are TRBV7-2 and TRBJ2-7, with a weak D call TRBD1 (6 bases). This CDR3 comprises 15 residues. The germline V and J ends were trimmed by 5 bases and 0 bases, with 14 bases remaining between them. The germline V gene encodes CDR1 SGHTA and CDR2 FQGNSA. The CDR3 DNA reads TGTGCCAGCAGCCTGGGACATTCTAGCTCCTACGAGCAGTACTTC. Protein: CASSLGHSSSYEQYF.

CDR3 sequence: CASSAPRGGGAQETQYF. CDR3 coding DNA: TGTGCCAGCAGCGCACCCAGGGGTGGGGGGGCCCAAGAGACCCAGTACTTC. The rearrangement uses TRBV21-1 and TRBJ2-5; the DNA was not used to check the table's D call, TRBD2. TRBV21-1 constitutes a pseudogene. The CDR3 runs to 17 residues.

The chain employs TRBV2 and TRBJ1-2; 9 bases fit TRBD1. The CDR3 sequence is 13 residues long. Looked up from germline, CDR1 is SNHLY and CDR2 is FYNNEI. The V segment lost 4 bases and the J segment 5 bases; nucleotides outside the gene matches: 2. CDR3 coding DNA: TGTGCCAGCAGTGGGGACAGGGAGTATGGCTACACCTTC. The encoded protein is CASSGDREYGYTF.

The V call is TRBV7-2, the J call TRBJ1-1, with 7 bases matching TRBD1. V shed 5 bases and J 5 bases; nucleotides not matched to a gene: 11. The CDR3 runs 15 residues. CDR1 is SGHTA and CDR2 is FQGNSA in the germline V gene. The DNA of the CDR3 is TGTGCCAGCAGCGCTCAAACAGGGGCGGGAACTGAAGCTTTCTTT. Translating gives CASSAQTGAGTEAFF. Filled out from reference TRBV7-2 and TRBJ1-1, the complete variable domain reads GAGVSQSPSNKVTEKGKDVELRCDPISGHTALYWYRQSLGQGLEFLIYFQGNSAPDKSGLPSDRFSAERTGGSVSTLTIQRTQQEDSAVYLCASSAQTGAGTEAFFGQGTRLTVV.

This clone occurred once. This sequence joins TRBV6-5 and TRBJ1-4; TRBD1 matches at 8 bases. The germline CDR1 and CDR2 sequences are MNHEY and SVGAGI. V lost 6 bases to trimming and J lost 4 bases; unmatched junction nucleotides: 7. This CDR3 is built from 15 residues. CDR3 sequence reads: CASSPRTGLNEKLFF. For the CDR3, the DNA is TGTGCCAGCAGCCCTCGGACAGGGCTTAATGAAAAACTGTTTTTT.

The chain carries TRBV6-1 and TRBJ2-1; D unresolved. Germline V gene data show CDR1 as MNHNS and CDR2 as SASEGT. Trimming shortened V by 4 bases and J by 5 bases, and 12 bases separated the two germline ends. The CDR3 is 14 amino acids. The CDR3 DNA is TGTGCCAGCAGTGCTTCAGGCAGGCACAATGAGCAGTTCTTC. This translates into CASSASGRHNEQFF.

This clone was observed once. The rearrangement links TRBV19 to TRBJ2-2, with 8 bases identical to TRBD1. This CDR3 is 13 amino acids long. Germline CDR1 LNHDA, CDR2 SQIVND (reference sequence). V trimming: 7 bases; J trimming: 6 bases; junction bases outside the gene matches: 4. Written as DNA, the CDR3 is TGTGCCAGTATGAACAGGGGGGCCGGGGAGCTGTTTTTT. Protein sequence: CASMNRGAGELFF.

The chain couples TRBV30 to TRBJ1-5; no clear D gene. Looked up from germline, CDR1 is GTSNPN and CDR2 is SVGIG (reference sequence). This CDR3 contains 13 residues. V gave up 0 bases and J gave up 1 base, with 4 bases separating them. CDR3: CAWSVLSNQPQHF. CDR3 nucleotide sequence: TGTGCCTGGAGTGTACTCAGCAATCAGCCCCAGCATTTT.

The chain combines TRBV7-2 with TRBJ1-5; D is possibly TRBD1 (6 bases). Germline-derived CDR1 and CDR2 are SGHTA and FQGNSA. Trimming left V 5 bases short and J 5 bases short, with 13 bases between. The CDR3 extends over 14 amino acids. The CDR3 loop reads CASSPRAGDQPQHF. The CDR3 nucleotides are TGTGCCAGCAGCCCTCGCGCAGGGGATCAGCCCCAGCATTTT. Full variable domain (missing parts from reference TRBV7-2 and TRBJ1-5): GAGVSQSPSNKVTEKGKDVELRCDPISGHTALYWYRQSLGQGLEFLIYFQGNSAPDKSGLPSDRFSAERTGGSVSTLTIQRTQQEDSAVYLCASSPRAGDQPQHFGDGTRLSIL.

The chain combines TRBV7-2 with TRBJ1-6; no clear D gene. The germline V and J ends were trimmed by 3 bases and 0 bases, with 9 bases remaining between them. In germline, CDR1 is SGHTA, CDR2 FQGNSA. The CDR3 runs 16 residues. The CDR3 nucleotides are TGTGCCAGCAGCTTCCAGGCCATCTCCTATAATTCACCCCTCCACTTT. Translated: CASSFQAISYNSPLHF.

The CDR3 protein is CASLSPGGAYEQYF. CDR3 coding DNA: TGTGCCAGCTTATCCCCAGGGGGCGCGTACGAGCAGTACTTC. The J gene is TRBJ2-7, the V gene TRBV6-5; 8 bases align to TRBD1. The CDR3 runs to 14 residues. V was clipped by 8 bases and J by 4 bases; unmatched bases: 10. CDR1 is MNHEY and CDR2 is SVGAGI in the germline V gene.

The V call is TRBV6-6, the J call TRBJ1-6; a weak D match, TRBD1 (6 bases). With 5 bases removed from V and 9 bases from J, the gap between germline ends came to 14 bases. The CDR3 loop spans 14 amino acids. From germline, CDR1 is MNHNY and CDR2 SVGAGI (reference sequence). CDR3 in DNA: TGTGCCAGCAGTAAGACAGGCGATCTTTCACCCCTCCACTTT. This sequence encodes CASSKTGDLSPLHF.

For the CDR3, the DNA is TGTGCCAGCAGCTTTGGAGCATCCGAGCAGTACTTC. This codes for CASSFGASEQYF. The V gene is TRBV7-2, the J gene TRBJ2-7; D is ambiguous. The CDR3 consists of 12 residues. CDR1 is SGHTA, CDR2 FQGNSA, per germline. Deletions cut 3 bases from V and 6 bases from J, with 9 bases between.

In this sample, this clone turned up once. The chain recombines TRBV4-2 with TRBJ2-5; 8 bases agree with TRBD2. V lost 1 base, J lost 3 bases, and 4 bases stayed unmatched. Germline-derived CDR1 and CDR2 are LGHNA and YNFKEQ. This CDR3 spans 15 amino acids. The CDR3 coding sequence is TGTGCCAGCAGCCAAGCCGGGGGGGTAGAAGAGACCCAGTACTTC. It encodes CASSQAGGVEETQYF.

This clone has only a few counts. This chain joins TRBV30 and TRBJ1-1, with 10 bases identical to TRBD1. From germline, CDR1 is GTSNPN and CDR2 SVGIG (reference sequence). Germline trimming cut 2 bases from V and 5 bases from J; bases unmatched to any gene: 5. The CDR3 totals 14 residues. CDR3 residues: CAWSRTGGWTEAFF. As DNA, the CDR3 is TGTGCCTGGAGTCGGACAGGGGGATGGACTGAAGCTTTCTTT.

This chain joins TRBV19 and TRBJ1-6; a possible D gene is TRBD1 (6 bases). This CDR3 is built from 18 residues. Looked up from germline, CDR1 is LNHDA and CDR2 is SQIVND (reference sequence). V lost 4 bases and J 2 bases, leaving 18 bases between the germline ends. The CDR3 sequence is CASSSRTHRVTYNSPLHF. The CDR3 DNA follows: TGTGCCAGTAGTAGCCGAACCCACAGGGTCACCTATAATTCACCCCTCCACTTT. Supplemented by reference TRBV19 and TRBJ1-6, the full variable domain reads DGGITQSPKYLFRKEGQNVTLSCEQNLNHDAMYWYRQDPGQGLRLIYYSQIVNDFQKGDIAEGYSVSREKKESFPLTVTSAQKNPTAFYLCASSSRTHRVTYNSPLHFGNGTRLTVT.